The entry below gives a single T cell receptor (beta chain) sequence along with its context. Source study methods: Nucleated cell counts were estimated from reference gene primer amplification. TCRdb keeps only in-frame clones here, not all; method: immunoSEQ multiplex PCR. V and J calls and clone size are copied from that table; D and trimming were computed from the DNA. Among about 100,000 clones listed, around four fifths were seen once. This sample was included in a study of blood T cell repertoires in COVID-19. The wider study: In each case, the material was cDNA or gDNA derived from T cells, B-cell-depleted T cells, or PBMCs.

V lost 0 bases and J lost 5; bases outside the gene matches: 14. CDR3 length: 19 residues. Per germline, CDR1 SNHLY and CDR2 FYNNEI. The specimen was peripheral blood. The chain links TRBV2 to TRBJ2-1, with 9 bases lining up with TRBD2. The clonotype originates from a woman between 65 and 79 years old with acute or convalescent COVID-19. The CDR3: CASSEAWLAGTSAHNEQFF. CDR3 nucleotide sequence: TGTGCCAGCAGTGAAGCTTGGCTAGCGGGGACCTCTGCCCACAATGAGCAGTTCTTC.